The 15 T cell receptor beta chains given below trace back to one sample, sequenced in a study of T cells after yellow fever vaccination. In TCRdb, the 5' RACE reads were re-called with MiXCR into one record per CDR3 protein. This sample has 300,000 to 350,000 distinct CDR3 sequences, with approximately 4.3% found just once. This sample comprised PBMCs, obtained 15 days after the yellow fever booster vaccination. These receptors originate from a man between 18 and 29 years old who received the YFV17D yellow fever vaccine.

This clonotype was observed at least ten times. The J gene is TRBJ1-1, the V gene TRBV5-1, with D tentatively TRBD1 (6 bases). CDR1 and CDR2 from the germline V gene are SGHRS and YFSETQ. With 2 bases removed from V and 1 base from J, the gap between germline ends came to 18 bases. The CDR3 consists of 17 residues. The CDR3 DNA sequence: TGCGCCAGCAGCTTTTCCGCAGTCGGGGGGGCGAACACTGAAGCTTTCTTT. Translated, it gives CASSFSAVGGANTEAFF.

This clonotype came up many times. The chain recombines TRBV5-1 with TRBJ2-2, with D perhaps matching TRBD1 (6 bases). V lost 3 bases and J lost 3, with 12 bases in between. This CDR3 spans 15 amino acids. CDR1 is SGHRS and CDR2 is YFSETQ in the germline V gene. This chain's CDR3 is CASSWQGLDTGELFF. For the CDR3, the DNA is TGCGCCAGCAGCTGGCAGGGGTTGGACACCGGGGAGCTGTTTTTT.

The chain joins TRBV5-1 to TRBJ1-2, with D possibly being TRBD1 (6 bases). Trimming stripped 4 bases from V and 5 bases from J, with 15 bases between. This CDR3 has 14 residues. CDR1 is SGHRS and CDR2 is YFSETQ in the germline V gene. The CDR3 reads CASSAATGPYGYTF. For the CDR3, the DNA is TGCGCCAGCAGCGCAGCGACAGGACCATATGGCTACACCTTC.

This sequence joins TRBV12-3 or TRBV12-4 and TRBJ2-2; TRBD1 aligns across 7 bases. V lost 5 bases, J lost 5 bases, and 8 bases stayed unmatched. This CDR3 spans 15 amino acids. DNA of the CDR3: TGTGCCAGCAGTACGAACAGGGGTAAAACCGGGGAGCTGTTTTTT. It is translated as CASSTNRGKTGELFF.

The table lists this clonotype with a few counts. V gene TRBV5-5 combines with J gene TRBJ2-5; TRBD1 aligns across 9 bases. The CDR3 has 15 amino acids. Per germline, CDR1 SGHKS and CDR2 YYEKEE (reference sequence). V shed 2 bases and J 5 bases; nucleotides not matched to a gene: 7. The CDR3 nucleotides read TGTGCCAGCAGCTTTAACAGGGGGCCTAGGGAGACCCAGTACTTC. It encodes CASSFNRGPRETQYF. The full variable domain, rest sourced from reference TRBV5-5 and TRBJ2-5, is DAGVTQSPTHLIKTRGQQVTLRCSPISGHKSVSWYQQVLGQGPQFIFQYYEKEERGRGNFPDRFSARQFPNYSSELNVNALLLGDSALYLCASSFNRGPRETQYFGPGTRLLVL.

At least ten counts were recorded for this clonotype. The chain carries TRBV7-9 and TRBJ2-1; D gene uncertain. Trimming removed 6 bases at V and 7 bases at J, with 10 bases between. Germline V lookup: CDR1 SEHNR, CDR2 FQNEAQ (reference sequence). CDR3 length: 12 residues. CDR3 residues: CASSQGLNEQFF. The DNA of the CDR3 is TGTGCCAGCAGTCAAGGCCTTAATGAGCAGTTCTTC.

This clonotype was seen many times. V gene TRBV29-1 combines with J gene TRBJ1-1; 8 positions agree with TRBD1. The CDR3 extends over 11 amino acids. Germline V gene lookup returns CDR1 SQVTM and CDR2 ANQGSEA. The V gene end was trimmed by 4 bases and the J gene end by 11 bases; junction bases not matched to a gene: 6. The CDR3 loop reads CSVVQGAWAFF. CDR3 DNA: TGCAGCGTTGTTCAGGGGGCCTGGGCTTTCTTT. Variable domain in full (rest from reference TRBV29-1 and TRBJ1-1): SAVISQKPSRDICQRGTSLTIQCQVDSQVTMMFWYRQQPGQSLTLIATANQGSEATYESGFVIDKFPISRPNLTFSTLTVSNMSPEDSSIYLCSVVQGAWAFFGQGTRLTVV.

This clonotype was detected only a few times. This chain uses TRBV30 with TRBJ1-1; perhaps TRBD1 as D (5 bases). In germline, CDR1 is GTSNPN, CDR2 SVGIG (reference sequence). The CDR3 has 13 amino acids. The germline V and J ends were trimmed by 1 base and 0 bases, with 6 bases remaining between them. This chain's CDR3 is CAWSGQLNTEAFF. The CDR3 DNA reads as TGTGCCTGGAGTGGACAGCTGAACACTGAAGCTTTCTTT. The entire variable domain, with the rest obtained from reference TRBV30 and TRBJ1-1, is as follows: SQTIHQWPATLVQPVGSPLSLECTVEGTSNPNLYWYRQAAGRGLQLLFYSVGIGQISSEVPQNLSASRPQDRQFILSSKKLLLSDSGFYLCAWSGQLNTEAFFGQGTRLTVV.

This clonotype turned up a few times. J is TRBJ2-7 and V is TRBV3-1, with 7 positions matching TRBD2. Germline V gene sequence: CDR1 LGHDT, CDR2 YNNKEL (reference sequence). The CDR3 length is 14 residues. Trimming took 4 bases from V and 0 from J; bases not matched to a gene: 3. CDR3 sequence: CASSRLAVSYEQYF. DNA of the CDR3: TGTGCCAGCAGCCGCCTAGCGGTCTCCTACGAGCAGTACTTC.

This clonotype has a handful of counts. J is TRBJ1-1 and V is TRBV28, with TRBD1 matching 10 bases. Germline CDR1 and CDR2: MDHEN and SYDVKM. This CDR3 region has 15 residues. V dropped 5 bases and J dropped 7; count of bases not matched to a gene: 10. The CDR3: CASSLPGTGVDEAFF. The CDR3 DNA follows: TGTGCCAGCAGTCTGCCCGGGACAGGGGTTGATGAAGCTTTCTTT.

The chain is built from TRBV2 and TRBJ2-5; 7 bases map to TRBD2. J gave up 7 bases and V 8 bases, and 16 bases lay outside the gene matches. CDR1 is SNHLY and CDR2 is FYNNEI in the germline V gene. The CDR3 runs to 15 residues. The CDR3 is CASRRGRSDGGTQYF. The CDR3 nucleotides are TGTGCCAGCCGGCGGGGGAGGTCCGACGGTGGGACCCAGTACTTC.

This chain uses TRBV7-2 with TRBJ1-4; D perhaps matches TRBD1 (6 bases). The CDR3 sequence is 13 residues long. Germline V CDR1 and CDR2: SGHTA, FQGNSA. Trimming left V 5 bases short and J 8 bases short, with 12 bases between. This CDR3 reads CASSPTQGEKLFF. CDR3 in DNA: TGTGCCAGCAGCCCGACGCAGGGGGAAAAACTGTTTTTT.

This clonotype was counted many times. The rearrangement joins TRBV20-1 to TRBJ2-1; 7 bases line up with TRBD2. In germline, CDR1 is DFQATT, CDR2 SNEGSKA (reference sequence). V shed 6 bases and J 5 bases; nucleotides not matched to a gene: 16. This CDR3 contains 16 residues. The CDR3 region has the DNA TGCAGTGCAACCACCTCGGCTAGCGGAGACAACAATGAGCAGTTCTTC. Translating it yields CSATTSASGDNNEQFF.

This chain connects TRBV12-3 or TRBV12-4 to TRBJ2-1; TRBD1 matches 8 bases. Trimming took 5 bases from V and 8 from J; bases not matched to a gene: 14. The CDR3 covers 16 residues. CDR3 protein: CASSPSIGQGLDEQFF. The DNA of the CDR3 is TGTGCCAGCAGTCCCTCGATCGGACAGGGTTTGGATGAGCAGTTCTTC.

The sample holds a few counts of this clonotype. This chain connects TRBV15 to TRBJ2-1; D gene ambiguous. Germline CDR1 LNHNV, CDR2 YYDKDF (reference sequence). The length of the CDR3 is 14 residues. Trimming took off 5 bases at V and 6 bases at J, with 14 bases between the two ends. This chain's CDR3 is CATSPSRPGNEQFF. Written as DNA, the CDR3 is TGTGCCACCAGCCCCTCGCGGCCTGGCAATGAGCAGTTCTTC.